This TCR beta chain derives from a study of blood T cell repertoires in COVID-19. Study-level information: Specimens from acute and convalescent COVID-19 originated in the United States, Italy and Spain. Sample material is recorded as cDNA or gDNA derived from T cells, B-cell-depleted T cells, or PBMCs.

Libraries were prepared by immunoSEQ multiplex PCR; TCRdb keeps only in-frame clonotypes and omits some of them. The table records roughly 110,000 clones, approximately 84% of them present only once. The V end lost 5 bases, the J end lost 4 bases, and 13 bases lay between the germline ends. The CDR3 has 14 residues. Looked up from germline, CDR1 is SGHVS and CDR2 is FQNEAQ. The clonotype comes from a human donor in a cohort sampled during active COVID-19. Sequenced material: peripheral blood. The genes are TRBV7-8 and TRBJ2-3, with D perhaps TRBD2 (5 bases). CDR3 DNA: TGTGCCAGCAGCAATAGCTGGGGAGCAGATACGCAGTATTTT. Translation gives CASSNSWGADTQYF.